This T cell receptor beta chain is drawn from a study of blood T cell repertoires in COVID-19. Profiling relied on immunoSEQ multiplex PCR, and the TCRdb table lists in-frame clones only, not all of them. The data contain over 250,000 clones, approximately 90% of them seen just once; the ten biggest clones take up around 3%. The TCR originated in a woman aged 50 to 60 who had recovered from COVID-19. The sequencing sample was made of PBMCs or T cells enriched from blood (not recorded which).

For the CDR3, the DNA is TGTGCCAGTAGGGGGGACTTCTATGGCTACACCTTC. Encoded protein: CASRGDFYGYTF. The chain joins TRBV19 to TRBJ1-2, with a possible D match to TRBD1 (5 bases). The CDR3 spans 12 residues. Trimming removed 6 bases from V and 4 bases from J, with 9 bases in between. Germline assignment: CDR1 LNHDA and CDR2 SQIVND (reference sequence).